These 5 T cell receptor beta chains were sequenced from one sample in a study of T cells in localized non-small cell lung cancer. Some clones are missing from TCRdb's copy, which holds only in-frame ones; the method was immunoSEQ multiplex PCR. This table holds 20,000 to 25,000 clones, 90% found once. This specimen was peripheral blood, taken before any cancer treatment. The receptors were sampled from a woman between 35 and 75 years old with stage I lung adenocarcinoma.

The V and J genes are TRBV19 and TRBJ2-5; D is undetermined. V was clipped by 6 bases and J by 5 bases, with 13 bases between them. The CDR3 length is 13 residues. The germline V gene has CDR1 LNHDA and CDR2 SQIVND (reference sequence). DNA of the CDR3: TGTGCCAGTAGCCGCGGTCCCAGCGAGACCCAGTACTTC. This sequence encodes CASSRGPSETQYF. The variable domain in full, completed from reference TRBV19 and TRBJ2-5, reads DGGITQSPKYLFRKEGQNVTLSCEQNLNHDAMYWYRQDPGQGLRLIYYSQIVNDFQKGDIAEGYSVSREKKESFPLTVTSAQKNPTAFYLCASSRGPSETQYFGPGTRLLVL.

The chain couples TRBV7-9 to TRBJ2-7, with TRBD1 identical over 9 bases. Trimming cost V 5 bases and J 6 bases; bases outside gene matches: 5. There are 13 residues in the CDR3. Germline CDR1 and CDR2: SEHNR and FQNEAQ (reference sequence). CDR3 in amino acids: CASSGQGSGEQYF. DNA for the CDR3: TGTGCCAGCAGCGGACAGGGGTCTGGCGAGCAGTACTTC.

The rearrangement links TRBV7-9 to TRBJ2-4; 12 bases are a match to TRBD2. The ends lost 1 base at V and 3 bases at J; junction bases unmatched: 7. This CDR3 contains 18 residues. The V gene's germline CDR1 is SEHNR and CDR2 FQNEAQ (reference sequence). The CDR3 bases are TGTGCCAGCAGCTTAGTCCTAGCGGGAGGGCTCGACAAAAACATTCAGTACTTC. Translated, it gives CASSLVLAGGLDKNIQYF. The variable domain in full, with the rest retrieved from reference TRBV7-9 and TRBJ2-4, is DTGVSQNPRHKITKRGQNVTFRCDPISEHNRLYWYRQTLGQGPEFLTYFQNEAQLEKSRLLSDRFSAERPKGSFSTLEIQRTEQGDSAMYLCASSLVLAGGLDKNIQYFGAGTRLSVL.

The chain employs TRBV11-2 and TRBJ2-5; 14 bases match TRBD2. Germline V gene lookup returns CDR1 SGHAT and CDR2 FQNNGV. This CDR3 has 17 residues. V lost 1 base, J lost 5 bases, and 6 bases stayed unmatched. Written as DNA, the CDR3 is TGTGCCAGCAGCTTAGGAGGACTAGCGGGAGGTGGCGAGACCCAGTACTTC. Translating gives CASSLGGLAGGGETQYF.

The DNA for the CDR3 is TGTGCCAGCAAGTTCAGGCCTAATGAAAAACTGTTTTTT. Amino acid sequence: CASKFRPNEKLFF. This rearrangement joins TRBV2 to TRBJ1-4; no definite D call. There are 13 residues in the CDR3. The V end lost 7 bases, the J end lost 3 bases, and 9 bases lay between the germline ends. Germline V gene sequence: CDR1 SNHLY, CDR2 FYNNEI.